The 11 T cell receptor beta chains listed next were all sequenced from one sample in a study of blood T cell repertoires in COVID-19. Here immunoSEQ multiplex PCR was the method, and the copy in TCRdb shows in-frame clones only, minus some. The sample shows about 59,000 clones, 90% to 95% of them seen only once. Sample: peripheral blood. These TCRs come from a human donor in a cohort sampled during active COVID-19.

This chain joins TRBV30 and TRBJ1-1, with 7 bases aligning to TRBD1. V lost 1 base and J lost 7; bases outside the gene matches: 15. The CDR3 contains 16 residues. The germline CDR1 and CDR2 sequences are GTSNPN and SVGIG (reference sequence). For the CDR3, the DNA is TGTGCCTGGAGTGACAATTTTCTGGGACAGACATATGAAGCTTTCTTT. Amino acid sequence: CAWSDNFLGQTYEAFF.

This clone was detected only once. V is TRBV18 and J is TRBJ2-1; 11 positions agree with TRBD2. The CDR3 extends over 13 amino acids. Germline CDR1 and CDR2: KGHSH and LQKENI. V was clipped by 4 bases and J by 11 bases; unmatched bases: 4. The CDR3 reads CASSQGLADKQFF. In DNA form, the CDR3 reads TGTGCCAGCTCACAGGGACTAGCGGATAAGCAGTTCTTC.

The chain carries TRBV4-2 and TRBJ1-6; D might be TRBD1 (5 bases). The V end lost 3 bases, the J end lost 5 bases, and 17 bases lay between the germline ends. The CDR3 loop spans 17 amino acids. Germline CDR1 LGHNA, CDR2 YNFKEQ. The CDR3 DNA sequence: TGTGCCAGCAGCCATCGGGCCAGGGAGGGTAATAATTCACCCCTCCACTTT. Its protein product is CASSHRAREGNNSPLHF.

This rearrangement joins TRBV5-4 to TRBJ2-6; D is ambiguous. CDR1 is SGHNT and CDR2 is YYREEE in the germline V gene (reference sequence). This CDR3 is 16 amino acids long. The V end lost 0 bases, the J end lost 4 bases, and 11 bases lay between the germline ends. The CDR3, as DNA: TGTGCCAGCAGCTTGGCGCAAACTCGGGGGGCCAACGTCCTGACTTTC. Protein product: CASSLAQTRGANVLTF.

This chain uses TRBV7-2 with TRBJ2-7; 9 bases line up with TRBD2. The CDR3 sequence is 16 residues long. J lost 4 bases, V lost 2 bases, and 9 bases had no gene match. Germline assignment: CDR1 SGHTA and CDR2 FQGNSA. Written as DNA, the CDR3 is TGTGCCAGCAGCTTATTCGTGGCGGGAGGGCCGTACGAGCAGTACTTC. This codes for CASSLFVAGGPYEQYF.

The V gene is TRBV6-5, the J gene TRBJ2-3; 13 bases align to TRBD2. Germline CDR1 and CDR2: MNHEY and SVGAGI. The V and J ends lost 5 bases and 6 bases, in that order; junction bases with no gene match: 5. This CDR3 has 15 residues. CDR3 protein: CASSQTSGGPDTQYF. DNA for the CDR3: TGTGCCAGCAGTCAGACTAGCGGGGGGCCGGATACGCAGTATTTT.

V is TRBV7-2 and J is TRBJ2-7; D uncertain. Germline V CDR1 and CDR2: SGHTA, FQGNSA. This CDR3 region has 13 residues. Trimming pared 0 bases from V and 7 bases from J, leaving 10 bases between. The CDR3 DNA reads TGTGCCAGCAGCTTAGCAGTGGTTCGGGAGCAGTACTTC. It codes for CASSLAVVREQYF.

This chain's CDR3 is CASSGLAGEVPRELFF. As DNA, the CDR3 is TGTGCCAGCAGTGGACTAGCGGGAGAGGTACCAAGGGAGCTGTTTTTT. V and J are TRBV6-6 and TRBJ2-2, with 13 bases matching TRBD2. In germline, CDR1 is MNHNY, CDR2 SVGAGI (reference sequence). J was trimmed by 9 bases and V by 5 bases; bases with no gene match: 9. The CDR3 is 16 residues long.

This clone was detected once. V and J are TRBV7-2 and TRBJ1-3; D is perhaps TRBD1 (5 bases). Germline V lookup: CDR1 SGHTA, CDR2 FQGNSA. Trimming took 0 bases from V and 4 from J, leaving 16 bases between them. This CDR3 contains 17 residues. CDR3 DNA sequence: TGTGCCAGCAGCTTAGCTTGGACACCTTTGGCCGGAAACACCATATATTTT. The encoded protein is CASSLAWTPLAGNTIYF.

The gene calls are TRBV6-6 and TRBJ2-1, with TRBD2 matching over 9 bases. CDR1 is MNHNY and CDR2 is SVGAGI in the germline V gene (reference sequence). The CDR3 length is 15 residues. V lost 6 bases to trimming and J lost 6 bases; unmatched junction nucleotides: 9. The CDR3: CASRQGLAGGNEQFF. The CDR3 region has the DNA TGTGCCAGCAGGCAGGGACTAGCTGGAGGCAATGAGCAGTTCTTC.

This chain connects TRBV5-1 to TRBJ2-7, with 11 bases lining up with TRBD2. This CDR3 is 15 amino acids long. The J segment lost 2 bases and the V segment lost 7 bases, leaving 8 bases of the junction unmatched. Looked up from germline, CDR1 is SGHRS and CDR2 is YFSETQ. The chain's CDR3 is CASGNGTSGTYEQYF. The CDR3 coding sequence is TGCGCCAGCGGAAACGGGACTAGCGGAACCTACGAGCAGTACTTC.